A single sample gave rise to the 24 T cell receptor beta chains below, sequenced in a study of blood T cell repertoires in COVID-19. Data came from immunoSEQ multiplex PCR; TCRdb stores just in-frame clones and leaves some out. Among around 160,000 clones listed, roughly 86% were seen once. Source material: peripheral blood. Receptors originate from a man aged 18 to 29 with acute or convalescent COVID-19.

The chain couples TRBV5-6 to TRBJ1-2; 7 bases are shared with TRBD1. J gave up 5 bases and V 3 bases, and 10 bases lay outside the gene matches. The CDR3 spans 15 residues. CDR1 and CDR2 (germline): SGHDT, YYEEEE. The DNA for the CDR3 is TGTGCCAGCAGCTACAGAGAATTACAGGGGTATGGCTACACCTTC. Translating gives CASSYRELQGYGYTF.

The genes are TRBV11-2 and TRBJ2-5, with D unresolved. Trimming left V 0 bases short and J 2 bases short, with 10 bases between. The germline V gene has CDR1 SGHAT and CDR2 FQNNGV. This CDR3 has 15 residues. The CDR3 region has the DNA TGTGCCAGCAGCTTAGATCTCGCGAAGCAAGAGACCCAGTACTTC. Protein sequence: CASSLDLAKQETQYF.

The CDR3 is CASKGDTYEQYF. DNA for the CDR3: TGTGCCAGCAAGGGAGATACCTACGAGCAGTACTTC. The rearrangement links TRBV6-5 to TRBJ2-7; D possibly corresponds to TRBD2 (5 bases). Trimming removed 7 bases at V and 2 bases at J, with 9 bases between. Per germline, CDR1 MNHEY and CDR2 SVGAGI. The CDR3 is 12 residues long.

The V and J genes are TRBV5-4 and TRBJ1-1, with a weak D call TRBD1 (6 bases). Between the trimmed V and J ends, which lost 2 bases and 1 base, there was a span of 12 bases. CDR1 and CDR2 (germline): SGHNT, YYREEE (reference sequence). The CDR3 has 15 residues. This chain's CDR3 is CASSFDPGQNTEAFF. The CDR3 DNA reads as TGTGCCAGCAGCTTCGACCCGGGACAGAACACTGAAGCTTTCTTT.

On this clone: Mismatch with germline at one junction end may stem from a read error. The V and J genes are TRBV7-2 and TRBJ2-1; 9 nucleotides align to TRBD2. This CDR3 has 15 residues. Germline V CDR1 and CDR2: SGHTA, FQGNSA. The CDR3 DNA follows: TGTGCCAGCAGCGTGGGACTAGCCTCCCACAATGAGCAGTTCTTC. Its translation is CASSVGLASHNEQFF.

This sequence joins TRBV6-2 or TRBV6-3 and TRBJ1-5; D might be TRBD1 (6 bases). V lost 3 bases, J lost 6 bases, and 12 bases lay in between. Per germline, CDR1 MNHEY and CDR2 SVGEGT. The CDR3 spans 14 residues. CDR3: CASSYGQGTQPQHF. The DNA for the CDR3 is TGTGCCAGCAGTTATGGTCAGGGGACTCAGCCCCAGCATTTT.

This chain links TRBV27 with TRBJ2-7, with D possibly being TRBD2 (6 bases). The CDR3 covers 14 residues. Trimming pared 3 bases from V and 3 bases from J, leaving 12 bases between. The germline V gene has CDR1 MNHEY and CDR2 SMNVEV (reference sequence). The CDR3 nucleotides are TGTGCCAGCAGTTTGGGGGGAATAGGCTACGAGCAGTACTTC. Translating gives CASSLGGIGYEQYF.

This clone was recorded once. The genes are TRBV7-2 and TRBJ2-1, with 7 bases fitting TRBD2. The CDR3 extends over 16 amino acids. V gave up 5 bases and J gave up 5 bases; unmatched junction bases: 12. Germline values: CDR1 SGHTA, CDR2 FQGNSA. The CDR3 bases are TGTGCCAGCAGCGCCTTCCCGGGACTACCCGACAATGAGCAGTTCTTC. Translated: CASSAFPGLPDNEQFF.

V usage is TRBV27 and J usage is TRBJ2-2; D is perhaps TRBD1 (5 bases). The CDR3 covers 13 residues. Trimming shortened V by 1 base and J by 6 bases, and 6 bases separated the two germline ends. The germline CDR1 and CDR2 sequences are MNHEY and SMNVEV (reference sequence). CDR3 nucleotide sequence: TGTGCCAGCAGTTTATTAGGGGCCGGGGAGCTGTTTTTT. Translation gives CASSLLGAGELFF.

The CDR3 spells CASKETGGGAGQPQHF. CDR3 nucleotide sequence: TGTGCCAGTAAGGAGACAGGTGGGGGGGCCGGTCAGCCCCAGCATTTT. The V gene is TRBV19, the J gene TRBJ1-5, with D tentatively TRBD1 (6 bases). The CDR3 totals 16 residues. V lost 7 bases and J lost 6, with 22 bases in between. Germline V CDR1 and CDR2: LNHDA, SQIVND (reference sequence).

This chain's CDR3 is CASSSINQPQHF. The CDR3 bases are TGTGCCAGCAGCTCTATAAATCAGCCCCAGCATTTT. This sequence joins TRBV7-8 and TRBJ1-5; D unclear. Between the trimmed V and J ends, which lost 4 bases and 4 bases, there was a span of 5 bases. The CDR3 covers 12 residues. Germline CDR1 is SGHVS and CDR2 is FQNEAQ.

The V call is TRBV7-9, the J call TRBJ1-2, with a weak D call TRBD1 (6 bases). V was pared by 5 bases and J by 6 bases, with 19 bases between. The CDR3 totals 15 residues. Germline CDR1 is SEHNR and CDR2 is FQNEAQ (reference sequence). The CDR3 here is CASSHLDRPRDGYTF. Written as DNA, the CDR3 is TGTGCCAGCAGCCACCTGGACAGACCAAGGGATGGCTACACCTTC.

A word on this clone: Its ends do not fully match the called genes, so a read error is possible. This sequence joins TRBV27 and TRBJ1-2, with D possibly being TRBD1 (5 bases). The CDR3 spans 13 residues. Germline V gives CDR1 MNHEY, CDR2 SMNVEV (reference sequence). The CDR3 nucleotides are TGTGCCACCAGTCAGGGCCCTAACTATGGCTACACCTTC. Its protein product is CATSQGPNYGYTF.

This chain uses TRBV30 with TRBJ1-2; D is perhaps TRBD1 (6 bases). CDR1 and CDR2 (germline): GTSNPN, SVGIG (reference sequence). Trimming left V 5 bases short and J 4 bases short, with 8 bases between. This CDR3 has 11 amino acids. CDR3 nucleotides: TGTGCCTGGGTACAGGGCTATGGCTACACCTTC. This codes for CAWVQGYGYTF.

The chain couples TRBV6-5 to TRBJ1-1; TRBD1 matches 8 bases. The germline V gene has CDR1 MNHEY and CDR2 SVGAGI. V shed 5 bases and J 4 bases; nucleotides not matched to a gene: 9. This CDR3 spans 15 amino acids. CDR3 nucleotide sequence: TGTGCCAGCAGTCAAAGCAGGGGGCATACCACTGAAGCTTTCTTT. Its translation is CASSQSRGHTTEAFF.

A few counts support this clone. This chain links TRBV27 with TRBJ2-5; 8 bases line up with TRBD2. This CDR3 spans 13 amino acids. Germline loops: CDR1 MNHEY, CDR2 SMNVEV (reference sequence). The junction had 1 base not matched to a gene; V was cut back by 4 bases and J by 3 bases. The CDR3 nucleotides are TGTGCCAGCAGTTCGGGACTAGAAGAGACCCAGTACTTC. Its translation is CASSSGLEETQYF.

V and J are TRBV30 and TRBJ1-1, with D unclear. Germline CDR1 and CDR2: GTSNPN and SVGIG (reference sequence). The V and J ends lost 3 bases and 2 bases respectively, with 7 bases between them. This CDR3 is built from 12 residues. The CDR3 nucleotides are TGTGCCTGGAGACGAGGTAACACTGAAGCTTTCTTT. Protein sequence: CAWRRGNTEAFF.

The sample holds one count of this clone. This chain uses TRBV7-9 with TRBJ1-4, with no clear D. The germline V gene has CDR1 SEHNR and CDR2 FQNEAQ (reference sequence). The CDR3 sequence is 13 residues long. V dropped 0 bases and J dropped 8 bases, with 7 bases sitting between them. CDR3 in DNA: TGTGCCAGCAGCTTAGCGACTGGCGAAAAACTGTTTTTT. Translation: CASSLATGEKLFF.

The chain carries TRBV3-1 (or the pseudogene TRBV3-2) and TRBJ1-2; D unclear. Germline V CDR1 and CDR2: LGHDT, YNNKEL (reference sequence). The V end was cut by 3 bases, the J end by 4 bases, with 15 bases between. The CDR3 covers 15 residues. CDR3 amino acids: CASSQARGEGYGYTF. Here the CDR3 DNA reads TGTGCCAGCAGCCAGGCAAGAGGCGAGGGCTATGGCTACACCTTC.

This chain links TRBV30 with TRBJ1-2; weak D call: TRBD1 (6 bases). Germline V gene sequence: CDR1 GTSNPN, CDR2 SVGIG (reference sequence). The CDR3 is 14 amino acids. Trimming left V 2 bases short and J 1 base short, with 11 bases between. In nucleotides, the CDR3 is TGTGCCTGGAGTTGGGAAGGGGGTAACTATGGCTACACCTTC. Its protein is CAWSWEGGNYGYTF.

CDR3 sequence (DNA): TGCGCCAGCAGGCGGGGAGAGGGCAATGAGCAGTTCTTC. It specifies CASRRGEGNEQFF. The chain combines TRBV5-1 with TRBJ2-1; D might be TRBD2 (6 bases). This CDR3 has 13 amino acids. The germline V gene has CDR1 SGHRS and CDR2 YFSETQ. V was clipped by 5 bases and J by 6 bases, with 12 bases between them.

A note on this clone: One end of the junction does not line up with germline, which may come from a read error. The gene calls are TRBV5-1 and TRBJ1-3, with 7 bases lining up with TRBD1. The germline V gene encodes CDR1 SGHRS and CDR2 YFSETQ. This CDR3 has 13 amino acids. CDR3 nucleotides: TGCGCCAGCCATACAGGGGTTGGAGACACCATATATTTT. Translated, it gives CASHTGVGDTIYF.

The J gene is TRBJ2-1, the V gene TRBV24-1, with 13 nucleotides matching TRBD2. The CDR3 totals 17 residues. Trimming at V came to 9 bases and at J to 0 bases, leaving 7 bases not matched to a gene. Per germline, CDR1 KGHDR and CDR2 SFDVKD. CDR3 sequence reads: CATVGTSGASSYNEQFF. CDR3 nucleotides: TGTGCCACCGTAGGGACTAGCGGGGCGAGCTCCTACAATGAGCAGTTCTTC.

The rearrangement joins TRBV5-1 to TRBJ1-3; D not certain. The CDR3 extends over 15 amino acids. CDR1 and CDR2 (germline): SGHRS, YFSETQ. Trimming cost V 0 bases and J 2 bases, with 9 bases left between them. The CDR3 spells CASSLAEGPGNTIYF. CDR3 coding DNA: TGCGCCAGCAGCTTGGCCGAGGGCCCTGGAAACACCATATATTTT.